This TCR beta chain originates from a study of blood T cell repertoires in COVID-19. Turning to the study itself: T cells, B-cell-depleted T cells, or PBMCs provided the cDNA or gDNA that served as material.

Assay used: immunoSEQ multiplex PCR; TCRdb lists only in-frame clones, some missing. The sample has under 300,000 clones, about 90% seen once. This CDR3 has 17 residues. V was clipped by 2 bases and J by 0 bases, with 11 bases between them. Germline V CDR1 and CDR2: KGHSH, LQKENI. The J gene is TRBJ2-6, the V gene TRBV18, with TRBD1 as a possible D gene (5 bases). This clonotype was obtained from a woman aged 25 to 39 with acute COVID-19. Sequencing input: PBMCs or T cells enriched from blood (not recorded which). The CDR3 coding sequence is TGTGCCAGCTCACCAAGTCAGGGCAGCTCTGGGGCCAACGTCCTGACTTTC. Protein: CASSPSQGSSGANVLTF.